The 23 T cell receptor beta chains below all came from one sample that was sequenced in a study of T cell repertoires in cytomegalovirus infection (dated by TCRdb to between 2019 and 2020). Sequenced on an Illumina HiSeq 1500. TCRdb itself trimmed the public reads at Q25 with fastp, ran MiXCR and retained productive beta chains. Each entry merges the rows of one CDR3 protein and shows their most common DNA and genes. This sample comprises 310,000 or so distinct CDR3 sequences, around 9.1% of them detected only once. The ten top clones hold approximately 2.4% of the sample. Sample: PBMCs. Receptors were obtained from a human donor in good health (CMV status not recorded). Some clones in this sample may be carry-over from other donors' samples.

In this sample, this clonotype turned up many times. CDR3 protein: CASSLGSSFYEQYV. DNA of the CDR3: TGTGCCAGCAGCCTGGGATCCTCTTTCTACGAGCAGTACGTC. The chain is built from TRBV11-1 and TRBJ2-7; D unclear. The CDR3 is 14 residues long. Germline CDR1 is SGHAT and CDR2 is FQDESV (reference sequence). Trimming pared 5 bases from V and 3 bases from J, leaving 14 bases between.

Many counts were recorded for this clonotype. The chain links TRBV7-2 to TRBJ2-4; the match to TRBD1 covers 10 bases. The germline V gene encodes CDR1 SGHTA and CDR2 FQGNSA. The V segment lost 2 bases and the J segment 4 bases; nucleotides outside the gene matches: 5. The CDR3 spans 16 residues. Here the CDR3 reads CASSLWGQGMKNIQYF. In DNA, the CDR3 is TGTGCCAGCAGCTTATGGGGACAGGGGATGAAAAACATTCAGTACTTC. Looking up the rest from reference TRBV7-2 and TRBJ2-4 gives the full variable domain: GAGVSQSPSNKVTEKGKDVELRCDPISGHTALYWYRQSLGQGLEFLIYFQGNSAPDKSGLPSDRFSAERTGGSVSTLTIQRTQQEDSAVYLCASSLWGQGMKNIQYFGAGTRLSVL.

This clonotype came up many times. Written as DNA, the CDR3 is TGTGCCAGCAGTGGACTAGCGGGGGCCTCTAGCTCCTACAATGAGCAGTTCTTC. Its translation: CASSGLAGASSSYNEQFF. The chain uses TRBV7-9 and TRBJ2-1; TRBD2 aligns across 13 bases. This CDR3 is built from 18 residues. CDR1 and CDR2 (germline): SEHNR, FQNEAQ (reference sequence). After removal of 6 bases from V and 0 bases from J, the junction contained 8 bases not matched to a gene.

The gene calls are TRBV20-1 and TRBJ2-3; tentatively, D is TRBD1 (6 bases). The germline CDR1 and CDR2 sequences are DFQATT and SNEGSKA (reference sequence). Between the trimmed V and J ends, which lost 6 bases and 5 bases, there was a span of 12 bases. The CDR3 totals 12 residues. Written as DNA, the CDR3 is TGCAGTGCCGGGCGAGGGGGAGATACGCAGTATTTT. Translation gives CSAGRGGDTQYF.

The sample holds many counts of this clonotype. For the CDR3, the DNA is TGTGCCAGCAGCTTAGAAACTAGCTACGTCCTCTACAATGAGCAGTTCTTC. Translated: CASSLETSYVLYNEQFF. This sequence joins TRBV11-1 and TRBJ2-1, with TRBD2 as a possible D gene (6 bases). Germline CDR1 and CDR2: SGHAT and FQDESV (reference sequence). Trimming removed 1 base at V and 3 bases at J, with 16 bases between. This CDR3 is built from 17 residues.

The V call is TRBV6-5, the J call TRBJ2-3, with D possibly being TRBD2 (5 bases). The V gene lost 4 bases and the J gene lost 8 bases, with 16 bases spanning the gap. The CDR3 runs to 14 residues. CDR1 and CDR2 (germline): MNHEY, SVGAGI. The CDR3 DNA sequence: TGTGCCAGCAGTTGTTCCCGGGGTCAATCTACGCAGTATTTT. It codes for CASSCSRGQSTQYF.

The rearrangement joins TRBV20-1 to TRBJ1-5, with 7 bases matching TRBD1. V shed 4 bases, J shed 0 bases, and the junction held 3 bases outside the gene matches. The V gene's germline CDR1 is DFQATT and CDR2 SNEGSKA (reference sequence). The CDR3 is 14 residues long. CDR3 in amino acids: CSAIRQGSNQPQHF. As DNA, the CDR3 is TGCAGTGCTATCCGACAGGGTAGCAATCAGCCCCAGCATTTT.

This clonotype was seen many times. The chain carries TRBV18 and TRBJ1-6, with D perhaps matching TRBD1 (5 bases). This CDR3 comprises 13 residues. The V and J ends lost 0 bases and 15 bases respectively, with 12 bases between them. CDR1 and CDR2 from the germline V gene are KGHSH and LQKENI. The CDR3 DNA reads TGTGCCAGCTCACCACCTGGGGCCCCAATCCTCCACTTT. Its protein is CASSPPGAPILHF.

This clonotype was picked up one time. J is TRBJ2-3 and V is TRBV7-2; the D call may be TRBD1 or TRBD2 (6 bases each). Germline CDR1 reads SGHTA; CDR2 reads FQGNSA. The CDR3 contains 19 residues. The V end lost 4 bases, the J end lost 6 bases, and 29 bases lay between the germline ends. The CDR3 protein is CASSSHLRAGQGRLDTQYF. Written as DNA, the CDR3 is TGTGCCAGCAGCTCCCATCTTCGGGCGGGGCAGGGGAGGTTGGATACGCAGTATTTT.

This clonotype has at least ten counts. V and J are TRBV2 and TRBJ2-2; D ambiguous. Trimming removed 6 bases from V and 8 bases from J, with 13 bases in between. CDR1 SNHLY and CDR2 FYNNEI come from the germline V gene. The CDR3 consists of 13 residues. The chain's CDR3 is CASRTGPSGELFF. The CDR3 DNA is TGTGCCAGCAGAACCGGACCGTCGGGGGAGCTGTTTTTT.

V usage is TRBV20-1 and J usage is TRBJ2-7; a weak D match, TRBD1 (6 bases). The CDR3 consists of 14 residues. Trimming cost V 1 base and J 1 base, with 11 bases left between them. The germline V gene encodes CDR1 DFQATT and CDR2 SNEGSKA (reference sequence). This CDR3 is CSARGTGLSYEQYF. Written as DNA, the CDR3 is TGCAGTGCTAGAGGTACAGGGTTATCCTACGAGCAGTACTTC.

This clonotype occurred many times. The chain couples TRBV20-1 to TRBJ2-3, with 13 bases fitting TRBD2. Trimming took 6 bases from V and 3 from J; bases not matched to a gene: 9. This CDR3 is built from 16 residues. The germline V gene encodes CDR1 DFQATT and CDR2 SNEGSKA (reference sequence). This chain's CDR3 is CSALRLAGGSTDTQYF. The DNA of the CDR3 is TGCAGTGCCCTCCGACTAGCGGGGGGTTCTACAGATACGCAGTATTTT.

This clonotype has ten or more counts. This chain connects TRBV10-3 to TRBJ2-3, with a weak D call TRBD2 (6 bases). This CDR3 contains 12 residues. The V gene's germline CDR1 is ENHRY and CDR2 SYGVKD. The germline V and J ends were trimmed by 4 bases and 4 bases, with 6 bases remaining between them. The CDR3 protein is CAISGGADTQYF. CDR3 in DNA: TGTGCCATCAGTGGGGGGGCAGATACGCAGTATTTT.

This clonotype was detected many times. The chain has TRBV3-1 and TRBJ1-1; no firm D call. This CDR3 region has 14 residues. In germline, CDR1 is LGHDT, CDR2 YNNKEL (reference sequence). Deletions cut 0 bases from V and 8 bases from J, with 13 bases between. CDR3 sequence reads: CASSQDLSGVEAFF. DNA of the CDR3: TGTGCCAGCAGCCAAGATCTTAGTGGCGTAGAAGCTTTCTTT.

The rearrangement joins TRBV10-2 to TRBJ1-2; 7 bases match TRBD1. The CDR3 sequence is 14 residues long. The V gene end was trimmed by 6 bases and the J gene end by 0 bases; junction bases not matched to a gene: 4. The germline V gene encodes CDR1 WSHSY and CDR2 SAAADI. The CDR3 nucleotides are TGCGCCAGCAGAGGGACAGCAACTAACTATGGCTACACCTTC. Protein sequence: CASRGTATNYGYTF.

A few counts support this clonotype. The chain employs TRBV20-1 and TRBJ2-2; D is unresolved. Germline lookup yields CDR1 DFQATT and CDR2 SNEGSKA (reference sequence). This CDR3 has 15 amino acids. With 0 bases removed from V and 1 base from J, the gap between germline ends came to 9 bases. The CDR3 here is CSARDPTLNTGELFF. The CDR3 bases are TGCAGTGCTAGAGATCCGACTCTGAACACCGGGGAGCTGTTTTTT.

V and J are TRBV6-5 and TRBJ1-5; D unresolved. Germline V gene data show CDR1 as MNHEY and CDR2 as SVGAGI. The ends were cut back, 1 base at V and 3 bases at J, with 7 bases in the middle. This CDR3 has 14 amino acids. For the CDR3, the DNA is TGTGCCAGCAGTTACTTCGGGTCCAATCAGCCCCAGCATTTT. Translating it yields CASSYFGSNQPQHF.

The sample holds many counts of this clonotype. V and J are TRBV6-2 or TRBV6-3 and TRBJ2-5; unclear D gene. The germline V gene encodes CDR1 MNHEY and CDR2 SVGEGT. CDR3 length equals 14 residues. V was pared by 1 base and J by 3 bases, with 9 bases between. The CDR3 loop reads CASSYYPLEETQYF. CDR3 in DNA: TGTGCCAGCAGTTACTATCCCCTTGAAGAGACCCAGTACTTC.

This clonotype was counted ten times or more. The chain has TRBV6-4 and TRBJ1-2, with D unresolved. Between the trimmed V and J ends, which lost 6 bases and 4 bases, there was a span of 9 bases. Germline values: CDR1 MRHNA, CDR2 SNTAGT. This CDR3 is 12 amino acids long. CDR3 coding DNA: TGTGCCAGCAGGGGTTTCGGCTATGGCTACACCTTC. Amino acid sequence: CASRGFGYGYTF.

This clonotype showed up many times. The chain uses TRBV7-2 and TRBJ1-2, with TRBD1 matching over 7 bases. The germline V gene encodes CDR1 SGHTA and CDR2 FQGNSA. With 0 bases clipped from V and 2 bases from J, the junction kept 3 bases outside the gene matches. The CDR3 is 15 residues long. The CDR3 nucleotides read TGTGCCAGCAGCTTAGCCGGACAGGACAACTATGGCTACACCTTC. It translates to CASSLAGQDNYGYTF.

This clonotype was detected ten times or more. This chain connects TRBV20-1 to TRBJ2-7, with D unresolved. Germline assignment: CDR1 DFQATT and CDR2 SNEGSKA (reference sequence). Trimming left V 3 bases short and J 2 bases short, with 8 bases between. This CDR3 is built from 12 residues. CDR3 protein: CSASNRPYEQYF. CDR3 nucleotide sequence: TGCAGTGCTAGCAACCGGCCCTACGAGCAGTACTTC.

As to this clonotype: This sequence may be a read error, since a much larger clone differs from it by one base. The rearrangement links TRBV6-5 to TRBJ2-1, with D hard to call. The CDR3 consists of 15 residues. The germline CDR1 and CDR2 sequences are MNHEY and SVGAGI. As DNA, the CDR3 is TGTGCCAGCAGTTACGGGGAACCGTGGCTCAATGTGCAGTTCTTC. This translates into CASSYGEPWLNVQFF.

This clonotype was recorded at least ten times. The chain joins TRBV6-5 to TRBJ1-6; 10 positions match TRBD1. Looked up from germline, CDR1 is MNHEY and CDR2 is SVGAGI. The V segment lost 0 bases and the J segment 13 bases; nucleotides outside the gene matches: 6. The length of the CDR3 is 15 residues. This CDR3 reads CASSYSAGQGPPLHF. CDR3 coding DNA: TGTGCCAGCAGTTACTCGGCGGGACAGGGGCCTCCCCTCCACTTT.